These 14 T cell receptor beta chains were sequenced from one sample in a study of T cell repertoires in cytomegalovirus infection. Via MiXCR, TCRdb re-called the reads, giving one row per CDR3 protein. The data show 250,000 or so distinct CDR3 sequences, with over 9% seen just once and approximately 1.8% held by the top ten. Sample: PBMCs. Receptor source: a human donor in good health (CMV status not recorded). Some clones in this sample may be carry-over from other donors' samples.

Ten or more counts support this clonotype. The V call is TRBV7-2, the J call TRBJ1-6; no clear D. Trimming cost V 8 bases and J 8 bases, with 10 bases left between them. Germline lookup yields CDR1 SGHTA and CDR2 FQGNSA. The CDR3 is made up of 12 amino acids. The CDR3 nucleotides are TGTGCCAGCGCGGGGAGTCATTCACCCCTCCACTTT. Translated: CASAGSHSPLHF.

The chain couples TRBV28 to TRBJ1-5, with a possible D match to TRBD1 (5 bases). The CDR3 sequence is 13 residues long. CDR1 and CDR2 from the germline V gene are MDHEN and SYDVKM. Trimming took off 6 bases at V and 4 bases at J, with 10 bases between the two ends. CDR3 residues: CASRLTENQPQHF. The CDR3 nucleotides read TGTGCCAGCAGGCTGACAGAAAATCAGCCCCAGCATTTT.

This clonotype was seen many times. The gene calls are TRBV19 and TRBJ2-5; a weak D match, TRBD2 (6 bases). The V gene's germline CDR1 is LNHDA and CDR2 SQIVND (reference sequence). The CDR3 consists of 13 residues. Trimming removed 5 bases from V and 5 bases from J, with 12 bases in between. The CDR3 loop reads CASSFAGMETQYF. The CDR3 DNA reads TGTGCCAGTAGTTTCGCGGGAATGGAGACCCAGTACTTC.

This clonotype was recorded a few times. The chain employs TRBV20-1 and TRBJ1-6, with TRBD1 as a possible D gene (5 bases). In germline, CDR1 is DFQATT, CDR2 SNEGSKA (reference sequence). CDR3 length: 16 amino acids. The germline V and J ends were trimmed by 5 bases and 9 bases, with 23 bases remaining between them. The chain's CDR3 is CSAPPLGGDLSSPLHF. DNA for the CDR3: TGCAGTGCTCCACCCTTGGGGGGGGACTTAAGTTCACCCCTCCACTTT.

This clonotype has more than one count but fewer than ten. V gene TRBV5-4 combines with J gene TRBJ2-5; 9 bases align to TRBD2. The CDR3 runs to 15 residues. CDR1 SGHNT and CDR2 YYREEE come from the germline V gene (reference sequence). Trimming removed 4 bases from V and 4 bases from J; junction bases left unmatched: 8. The CDR3 sequence: CASSTRGRASETQYF. In DNA, the CDR3 is TGTGCCAGCAGCACGCGCGGGAGGGCCTCAGAGACCCAGTACTTC.

Only a few counts were recorded for this clonotype. The J gene is TRBJ1-5, the V gene TRBV28; D might be TRBD1 (6 bases). Germline V gives CDR1 MDHEN, CDR2 SYDVKM. The CDR3 consists of 17 residues. Trimming took 5 bases from V and 0 from J, leaving 17 bases between them. DNA for the CDR3: TGTGCCAGCAGTGGGGGGCGGCGGGAACATAGCAATCAGCCCCAGCATTTT. Its protein product is CASSGGRREHSNQPQHF.

This clonotype was recorded at least ten times. V and J are TRBV7-3 and TRBJ1-5, with D uncertain. The germline gives CDR1 SGHTA, CDR2 FQGTGA. There are 13 residues in the CDR3. The V end was cut by 5 bases, the J end by 3 bases, with 8 bases between. The CDR3 region is CASSGGYNQPQHF. Written as DNA, the CDR3 is TGTGCCAGCAGCGGCGGGTACAATCAGCCCCAGCATTTT.

This clonotype was seen a handful of times. The chain combines TRBV29-1 with TRBJ2-1; unclear D gene. The germline V gene encodes CDR1 SQVTM and CDR2 ANQGSEA. The CDR3 consists of 16 residues. Trimming took 6 bases from V and 0 from J, leaving 18 bases between them. CDR3 DNA: TGCAGCGTAGACTCGTTCGAAGTTAGCTCCTACAATGAGCAGTTCTTC. It encodes CSVDSFEVSSYNEQFF.

This clonotype was seen ten or more times. This rearrangement joins TRBV7-2 to TRBJ2-1; TRBD1 matches 7 bases. V lost 1 base, J lost 5 bases, and 8 bases stayed unmatched. Germline CDR1 and CDR2: SGHTA and FQGNSA. The CDR3 has 16 residues. The CDR3 nucleotides read TGTGCCAGCAGCTTAGGGACAGGCCGAACAGACAATGAGCAGTTCTTC. Translation: CASSLGTGRTDNEQFF.

The chain is built from TRBV28 and TRBJ2-7; a weak D match, TRBD2 (6 bases). CDR1 is MDHEN and CDR2 is SYDVKM in the germline V gene. The CDR3 sequence is 14 residues long. V lost 3 bases, J lost 2 bases, and 11 bases lay in between. In DNA, the CDR3 is TGTGCCAGCAGTTTTGGGGGGATCCCCTACGAGCAGTACTTC. It codes for CASSFGGIPYEQYF.

This clonotype was seen at least ten times. This chain uses TRBV6-2 or TRBV6-3 with TRBJ2-3; 10 bases fit TRBD2. The CDR3 is 17 amino acids. From germline, CDR1 is MNHEY and CDR2 SVGEGT. The ends lost 8 bases at V and 4 bases at J; junction bases unmatched: 15. CDR3 bases: TGTGCCAGCCTCACCCAAGGGCTAGCGGGAGACGCAGATACGCAGTATTTT. Its translation: CASLTQGLAGDADTQYF.

This clonotype was observed at least ten times. The rearrangement uses TRBV7-2 and TRBJ2-7, with D possibly being TRBD1 (7 bases). Trimming stripped 4 bases from V and 2 bases from J, with 12 bases between. CDR1 is SGHTA, CDR2 FQGNSA, per germline. The CDR3 is 14 amino acids. DNA for the CDR3: TGTGCCAGCAGCTATCCAGGGGGGCCCTACGAGCAGTACTTC. Protein: CASSYPGGPYEQYF.

The V gene is TRBV29-1, the J gene TRBJ2-7, with 9 bases identical to TRBD1. This CDR3 comprises 13 residues. Germline CDR1 SQVTM, CDR2 ANQGSEA. With V trimmed by 5 bases and J by 5 bases, 7 bases remained unmatched. The CDR3 reads CSVPGTGLHEQYF. Written as DNA, the CDR3 is TGCAGCGTTCCCGGGACAGGGTTACACGAGCAGTACTTC.

This clonotype was counted ten times or more. The chain links TRBV7-2 to TRBJ2-7; 10 nucleotides agree with TRBD1. V shed 0 bases, J shed 6 bases, and the junction held 5 bases outside the gene matches. The CDR3 is 15 residues long. Germline lookup yields CDR1 SGHTA and CDR2 FQGNSA. The CDR3 DNA reads as TGTGCCAGCAGCTTAGCCGGGACAGGGGTCGGCGAGCAGTACTTC. As protein: CASSLAGTGVGEQYF.